The T cell receptor beta chain under discussion was sequenced for a study of shared clonotypes between healthy human individuals. TCRdb's copy holds only in-frame clones and misses some; the assay was immunoSEQ multiplex PCR. Of fewer than 700,000 clones listed, around three quarters are singletons. The origin of this receptor is a woman aged 35 to 49 in good health. Some clones in this sample may be carry-over from other donors' samples. The sample consisted of PBMCs.

As DNA, the CDR3 is TGTGCCAGCAGCTTGAGGACAGGGCCGAACACTGAAGCTTTCTTT. Translating gives CASSLRTGPNTEAFF. The chain is built from TRBV5-5 and TRBJ1-1; 8 positions match TRBD1. Germline V CDR1 and CDR2: SGHKS, YYEKEE (reference sequence). After removal of 1 base from V and 1 base from J, the junction contained 3 bases not matched to a gene. The CDR3 length is 15 residues.